This T cell receptor (beta chain) was retrieved from a study of cytomegalovirus exposure and HLA in healthy donors. This CDR3 contains 14 residues. J lost 5 bases, V lost 6 bases, and 7 bases had no gene match. Per the germline V gene, CDR1 is SEHNR and CDR2 is FQNEAQ (reference sequence). PCR primers comprised 60 Vbeta and 13 Jbeta primers. The assay was immunoSEQ multiplex PCR, and TCRdb's table has in-frame clones only and misses some. This sample carries 100,000 to 150,000 clones, over 60% of them seen once, and the ten largest clones take approximately 6.5%. The sequenced sample was PBMCs. The rearrangement links TRBV7-9 to TRBJ2-5, with TRBD2 identical over 9 bases. The origin of this receptor is a woman in her forties in good health and CMV-seronegative. As DNA, the CDR3 is TGTGCCAGCAGGAGACTAGCGGTACTGGAGACCCAGTACTTC. This encodes CASRRLAVLETQYF.